A selection of T cell receptor beta chains follows, all from one sample in a study of shared clonotypes between healthy human individuals. This table comes from immunoSEQ multiplex PCR, and its TCRdb copy is limited to in-frame clones, with some not included. This sample has a few million clones, with 90% to 96% found just once. Material for sequencing was naive CD4+ T cells sorted from blood. Every receptor here comes from a man between 18 and 35 years old in good health. CDR3s include the opening cysteine and the closing phenylalanine or tryptophan. A D gene is named only where the DNA matches it firmly. Clone sizes are given selectively: once, few, many, or a class where the clone is expanded.

clone_size d_call j_call cdr3_length v_call cdr3_nt cdr3_aa
. . TRBJ2-1 10 TRBV29-1 TGCAGCGTGGGGTGGGATGAGCAGTTCTTC CSVGWDEQFF
. . TRBJ1-5 16 TRBV7-8 TGTGCCAGCAGCTCCCGCGCCAGGGGAAGCAATCAGCCCCAGCATTTT CASSSRARGSNQPQHF
. . TRBJ2-5 10 TRBV20-1 TGCAGTGGGGGCCAGGAGACCCAGTACTTC CSGGQETQYF
. . TRBJ1-5 15 TRBV6-5 TGTGCCAGTAGGACGGACCATAATAGCAATCAGCCCCAGCATTTT CASRTDHNSNQPQHF
. TRBD1 TRBJ2-7 17 TRBV4-1 TGCGCCAGCAGCCAAGGGCGGCTGGGACAGGGTCACTACGAGCAGTACTTC CASSQGRLGQGHYEQYF
once . TRBJ1-1 14 TRBV18 TGTGCCAGCAGACCACAGATGATGAACACTGAAGCTTTCTTT CASRPQMMNTEAFF
. . TRBJ2-4 12 TRBV2 TGTGCCAGCGGCCCCTCGACTAACATTCAGTACTTC CASGPSTNIQYF
. . TRBJ2-1 14 TRBV6-5 TGTGCCAGCAGTCCTGGACTCCAAGGTAATGAGCAGTTCTTC CASSPGLQGNEQFF
. . TRBJ1-2 15 TRBV29-1 TGCAGCGTTGTCGGGCAGGGATCGACTAACTATGGCTACACCTTC CSVVGQGSTNYGYTF
. TRBD1 TRBJ2-7 16 TRBV5-6 TGTGCCAGCAGCGGGGAGACAGGGAAGAGGGCCTACGAGCAGTACTTC CASSGETGKRAYEQYF
. . TRBJ1-1 14 TRBV19 TGTGCCAGTAGTATAGGACTGAGGAACACTGAAGCTTTCTTT CASSIGLRNTEAFF
. TRBD2 TRBJ2-7 16 TRBV27 TGTGCCAGCAGCCTTGCCCTAGCGGCCAGCTCCTACGAGCAGTACTTC CASSLALAASSYEQYF
. . TRBJ1-2 13 TRBV5-4 TGTGCCGCCGGGGCAGGTCTTAACTATGGCTACACCTTC CAAGAGLNYGYTF
. TRBD2 TRBJ2-5 18 TRBV14 TGTGCCAGCAGCCCGTACGGGCTAGCGGGAGGTAAACAAGAGACCCAGTACTTC CASSPYGLAGGKQETQYF
once TRBD2 TRBJ2-5 15 TRBV28 TGTGCCAGCAGTTTATTGGCGGGGGGTCAAGAGACCCAGTACTTC CASSLLAGGQETQYF
. . TRBJ2-7 15 TRBV5-1 TGCGCCAGCAGCTTGGCGGGACGTAACTCCTACGAGCAGTACTTC CASSLAGRNSYEQYF
few . TRBJ1-6 14 TRBV7-2 TGTGCCAGCAGCCAGGGATCCTATAATTCACCCCTCCACTTT CASSQGSYNSPLHF
. . TRBJ2-3 17 TRBV19 TGTGCCAGTAGTATAGCCCCGGGACTTCTAATGGCAGATACGCAGTATTTT CASSIAPGLLMADTQYF
. TRBD1 TRBJ2-3 15 TRBV6-6 TGTGCCAGCACAACAGGGGGGATTAGCGCAGATACGCAGTATTTT CASTTGGISADTQYF
. TRBD2 TRBJ2-7 14 TRBV7-2 TGTGCCAGCAGCCTTGGCCTAGCGGGAGGCGAGCAGTACTTC CASSLGLAGGEQYF
. . TRBJ2-1 13 TRBV30 TGTGCCTGGAGTGCCCGGTCGGTCGGTGAGCAGTTCTTC CAWSARSVGEQFF
once . TRBJ2-2 14 TRBV2 TGTGCCAGCAGTGAGAGAGGACCCACCGGGGAGCTGTTTTTT CASSERGPTGELFF
. . TRBJ2-5 13 TRBV4-1 TGCGCCAGCAGCCAGGGTTGGGTGGAGACCCAGTACTTC CASSQGWVETQYF
once TRBD1 TRBJ1-1 13 TRBV28 TGTGCCAGCAGTTCCCCGGACAGGGCTGAAGCTTTCTTT CASSSPDRAEAFF